This TCR beta chain originates from a study of post-analysis software for immune sequencing data. Study-level results: Roughly five TRBV segments were more frequent in patients than controls; TRBV5-6, TRBV5-1 and TRBV20-1 belonged to this group.

This clonotype was detected only a few times. Antigen unknown. Researchers reported that TCR beta cDNA libraries carried unique molecular identifiers. Via MiXCR, TCRdb re-called the PCR reads, giving one row per CDR3 protein. Here the sample spans roughly 540,000 distinct CDR3 sequences, about a third being singletons. The CDR3 length is 12 residues. Germline V lookup: CDR1 DFQATT, CDR2 SNEGSKA (reference sequence). Between the trimmed V and J ends, which lost 6 bases and 3 bases, there was a span of 11 bases. This clonotype was sampled from a girl under 18 with multiple sclerosis. V usage is TRBV20-1 and J usage is TRBJ1-2; no reliable D call. The sequencing sample was made of blood. The CDR3 bases are TGCAGTGCCCCGGACCAGGACTATGGCTACACCTTC. Amino acids: CSAPDQDYGYTF.